This TCR beta chain is from a study of blood T cells in healthy people across ages. About the research overall: Roughly one uniquely barcoded beta molecule per two T cells was captured. Study-wide points: Roughly linear age-related decline in beta diversity appeared, significant by age about 37.

V gave up 4 bases and J gave up 3 bases, with 10 bases separating them. Germline loops: CDR1 MNHEY, CDR2 SMNVEV (reference sequence). This CDR3 has 13 amino acids. A second PCR of 7 to 11 cycles used a sample-barcoded 5' primer and a J-beta primer mix. A tag from a template-switch adaptor with 12 random nucleotides marked each cDNA molecule. TCRdb recomputed calls from the 5' RACE reads with MiXCR, one row per CDR3 protein. The sample carries about 830,000 distinct CDR3 sequences, 62% recorded once. The table lists this clonotype with a few counts. No antigen is known for it. Sequenced material: blood. The sequence came from a man aged 25-45 years in good health. The V gene is TRBV27, the J gene TRBJ2-7, with a tentative D call TRBD1 (6 bases). This CDR3 reads CASSSGTFYEQYF. The CDR3 DNA reads TGTGCCAGCAGTTCCGGGACATTCTACGAGCAGTACTTC.